What follows are 27 T cell receptor beta chains derived from one specimen sequenced in a study of shared clonotypes between healthy human individuals. Clones were read by immunoSEQ multiplex PCR, and TCRdb kept only the in-frame ones, dropping some. Of about 960,000 clones in the sample, over 60% were seen once. Sequenced sample: memory CD4+ T cells sorted from blood. Subset given: CD45RA-negative fraction. The receptors stem from a man between 18 and 29 years old in good health.

This clone was seen more than once but under ten times. The chain has TRBV30 and TRBJ1-5, with TRBD1 as a possible D gene (5 bases). CDR1 is GTSNPN, CDR2 SVGIG, per germline (reference sequence). CDR3 length: 13 amino acids. V dropped 2 bases and J dropped 6 bases, with 11 bases sitting between them. CDR3: CAWSRDPPQPQHF. The CDR3 nucleotides read TGTGCCTGGAGTCGGGACCCGCCTCAGCCCCAGCATTTT.

The chain recombines TRBV19 with TRBJ2-2, with D possibly being TRBD1 (7 bases). Germline CDR1 is LNHDA and CDR2 is SQIVND (reference sequence). Between the trimmed V and J ends, which lost 7 bases and 4 bases, there was a span of 19 bases. The CDR3 has 16 residues. The CDR3 reads CASTPIRGRGTGELFF. As DNA, the CDR3 is TGTGCCAGTACCCCTATAAGGGGGCGGGGCACCGGGGAGCTGTTTTTT.

This clone has only one observation. The chain couples TRBV4-2 to TRBJ1-2; a weak D match, TRBD1 (5 bases). The CDR3 spans 17 residues. Germline V CDR1 and CDR2: LGHNA, YNFKEQ. V shed 4 bases and J shed 0 bases, with 18 bases lying between them. Here the CDR3 DNA reads TGTGCCAGCAGCCTCCACTCCGGGACCTTAGCTAACTATGGCTACACCTTC. It translates to CASSLHSGTLANYGYTF.

Of note for this clone: Other DNA variants within this sample encode the same CDR3. This sequence joins TRBV7-2 and TRBJ1-5; D is unresolved. The germline V gene has CDR1 SGHTA and CDR2 FQGNSA. The CDR3 loop spans 15 amino acids. Trimming removed 1 base at V and 1 base at J, with 8 bases between. The CDR3, as DNA: TGTGCCAGCAGCTTAGGGGGTTTGAGCAATCAGCCCCAGCATTTT. Protein sequence: CASSLGGLSNQPQHF. The complete variable domain, with remaining parts taken from reference TRBV7-2 and TRBJ1-5, reads GAGVSQSPSNKVTEKGKDVELRCDPISGHTALYWYRQSLGQGLEFLIYFQGNSAPDKSGLPSDRFSAERTGGSVSTLTIQRTQQEDSAVYLCASSLGGLSNQPQHFGDGTRLSIL.

The table lists this clone with a few counts. The chain employs TRBV7-2 and TRBJ2-1; 8 nucleotides align to TRBD2. The germline V gene has CDR1 SGHTA and CDR2 FQGNSA. The CDR3 has 14 residues. J was trimmed by 8 bases and V by 6 bases; bases with no gene match: 9. The CDR3 spells CASRGLTSDYEQFF. The CDR3 DNA reads as TGTGCCAGCAGGGGGTTGACTAGCGACTATGAGCAGTTCTTC.

This clone was counted only a few times. CDR3 sequence (DNA): TGTGCCAGCAGCTTACGGAGCACAGATACGCAGTATTTT. Encoded protein: CASSLRSTDTQYF. This rearrangement joins TRBV5-6 to TRBJ2-3; D unclear. Germline CDR1 is SGHDT and CDR2 is YYEEEE. Trimming removed 2 bases at V and 0 bases at J, with 4 bases between. The CDR3 sequence is 13 residues long.

To note about this clone: At one boundary the junction diverges from the germline segment, which might be a read error. The rearrangement links TRBV7-7 to TRBJ2-2, with D perhaps assigned TRBD1 or TRBD2 (5 bases each). The CDR3 has 16 amino acids. The germline CDR1 and CDR2 sequences are SSHAT and FNYEAQ (reference sequence). CDR3 DNA sequence: TGTGCTAGCAGCTTCGGGACGAACCCGAACACCGGGGAGCTGTTTTTT. Its translation is CASSFGTNPNTGELFF.

This chain joins TRBV6-6 and TRBJ2-7; perhaps TRBD2 as D (6 bases). The V end was cut by 6 bases, the J end by 3 bases, with 12 bases between. The CDR3 is 13 amino acids. Germline CDR1 MNHNY, CDR2 SVGAGI (reference sequence). For the CDR3, the DNA is TGTGCCAGCAGCTCCATGGGGGGCTACGAGCAGTACTTC. This gives the protein CASSSMGGYEQYF.

CDR3 bases: TGTGCCAGTAGTACGACAGGGAAAATGAACGAGCAGTACTTC. Protein: CASSTTGKMNEQYF. The chain has TRBV19 and TRBJ2-7, with TRBD1 matching over 7 bases. Trimming cost V 4 bases and J 5 bases; bases outside gene matches: 8. In germline, CDR1 is LNHDA, CDR2 SQIVND (reference sequence). The CDR3 consists of 14 residues.

The chain recombines TRBV27 with TRBJ2-5; a weak D match, TRBD2 (5 bases). CDR3 length: 16 amino acids. Trimming removed 2 bases from V and 7 bases from J, with 20 bases in between. Germline lookup yields CDR1 MNHEY and CDR2 SMNVEV (reference sequence). In DNA form, the CDR3 reads TGTGCCAGCAGTTTAAGGGCTAGCCCCCAGCTTGGGACCCAGTACTTC. It codes for CASSLRASPQLGTQYF.

V usage is TRBV5-1 and J usage is TRBJ2-3, with no clear D. Deletions cut 3 bases from V and 3 bases from J, with 14 bases between. The CDR3 sequence is 15 residues long. Germline V gene data show CDR1 as SGHRS and CDR2 as YFSETQ. The CDR3 nucleotides read TGCGCCAGCAGCTCGGCCGGGTCTAGAACAGATACGCAGTATTTT. Translated, it gives CASSSAGSRTDTQYF.

This clone was counted a few times. The same CDR3 is also encoded by other DNA sequences in this sample. The chain carries TRBV11-2 and TRBJ2-3; D is perhaps TRBD2 (6 bases). CDR1 and CDR2 from the germline V gene are SGHAT and FQNNGV. V was clipped by 5 bases and J by 3 bases, with 12 bases between them. This CDR3 is 14 amino acids long. The CDR3 bases are TGTGCCAGCAGCCCGGAGGGTTTAACAGATACGCAGTATTTT. It translates to CASSPEGLTDTQYF.

In its sample, this clone was seen once. The chain has TRBV29-1 and TRBJ1-2; the match to TRBD1 covers 7 bases. The CDR3 has 13 residues. V trimming: 4 bases; J trimming: 8 bases; junction bases outside the gene matches: 10. Germline loops: CDR1 SQVTM, CDR2 ANQGSEA. CDR3 region: CSVARQGRQGYTF. Here the CDR3 DNA reads TGCAGCGTTGCCCGACAGGGTCGTCAAGGCTACACCTTC.

This rearrangement joins TRBV5-1 to TRBJ2-2; D unclear. Germline V lookup: CDR1 SGHRS, CDR2 YFSETQ. Trimming took 10 bases from V and 1 from J, leaving 17 bases between them. The CDR3 length is 15 residues. CDR3 sequence (DNA): TGCGCCTGCTCCATGAGGCAGATGAACACCGGGGAGCTGTTTTTT. Translated, it gives CACSMRQMNTGELFF.

The V call is TRBV7-2, the J call TRBJ2-5; TRBD2 aligns across 16 bases. The ends lost 5 bases at V and 7 bases at J; junction bases unmatched: 7. CDR1 and CDR2 from the germline V gene are SGHTA and FQGNSA. The CDR3 totals 16 residues. The CDR3 DNA reads TGTGCCAGCAGCCCTATGGGACTAGCGGGAGGGGGGACCCAGTACTTC. The encoded protein is CASSPMGLAGGGTQYF.

The J gene is TRBJ2-3, the V gene TRBV15; no reliable D call. CDR3 size: 13 residues. Trimming shortened V by 2 bases and J by 4 bases, and 7 bases separated the two germline ends. Per the germline V gene, CDR1 is LNHNV and CDR2 is YYDKDF (reference sequence). CDR3 coding DNA: TGTGCCACCAGCAGACCATCGCCAGATACGCAGTATTTT. Protein sequence: CATSRPSPDTQYF. The complete variable domain, with remaining parts taken from reference TRBV15 and TRBJ2-3, reads DAMVIQNPRYQVTQFGKPVTLSCSQTLNHNVMYWYQQKSSQAPKLLFHYYDKDFNNEADTPDNFQSRRPNTSFCFLDIRSPGLGDTAMYLCATSRPSPDTQYFGPGTRLTVL.

V is TRBV10-3 and J is TRBJ1-1; 10 bases are shared with TRBD1. CDR1 and CDR2 from the germline V gene are ENHRY and SYGVKD. Trimming cost V 3 bases and J 4 bases; bases outside gene matches: 5. This CDR3 spans 15 amino acids. The CDR3 DNA reads as TGTGCCATCAGTGAAGACAGGGGGCGCGGCACTGAAGCTTTCTTT. This gives the protein CAISEDRGRGTEAFF.

The chain joins TRBV5-1 to TRBJ2-7; TRBD1 might be the D (6 bases). CDR3 length: 15 amino acids. Trimming stripped 3 bases from V and 2 bases from J, with 15 bases between. The germline CDR1 and CDR2 sequences are SGHRS and YFSETQ. CDR3 sequence (DNA): TGCGCCAGCAGCTATACCGGGACACAAACCTACGAGCAGTACTTC. Protein: CASSYTGTQTYEQYF.

The chain combines TRBV25-1 with TRBJ2-3; 11 bases align to TRBD2. Unmatched junction bases numbered 14, after V lost 2 bases and J lost 10 bases. Per the germline V gene, CDR1 is MGHDK and CDR2 is SYGVNS. The CDR3 is 17 amino acids. The CDR3 nucleotides read TGTGCCAGCAGTGAAGGGAGATTAGCGGGGGGGCGAAGTGCGCAGTATTTT. Its protein product is CASSEGRLAGGRSAQYF. The variable domain in full, with the rest retrieved from reference TRBV25-1 and TRBJ2-3, is EADIYQTPRYLVIGTGKKITLECSQTMGHDKMYWYQQDPGMELHLIHYSYGVNSTEKGDLSSESTVSRIRTEHFPLTLESARPSHTSQYLCASSEGRLAGGRSAQYFGPGTRLTVL.

This rearrangement joins TRBV2 to TRBJ1-5; tentatively, D is TRBD1 (5 bases). Trimming shortened V by 5 bases and J by 2 bases, and 10 bases separated the two germline ends. The CDR3 sequence is 14 residues long. Germline V gives CDR1 SNHLY, CDR2 FYNNEI. CDR3 residues: CASSPGFRNQPQHF. DNA of the CDR3: TGTGCCAGCAGTCCAGGGTTCCGCAATCAGCCCCAGCATTTT.

The CDR3 protein is CASRGLVDYEQYF. CDR3 sequence (DNA): TGCGCCAGCAGGGGACTAGTTGACTACGAGCAGTACTTC. The chain has TRBV10-2 and TRBJ2-7, with TRBD2 matching over 8 bases. V shed 6 bases and J 3 bases; nucleotides not matched to a gene: 4. The CDR3 runs 13 residues. Germline V lookup: CDR1 WSHSY, CDR2 SAAADI.

This chain uses TRBV4-2 with TRBJ2-5; D gene ambiguous. Per the germline V gene, CDR1 is LGHNA and CDR2 is YNFKEQ. V dropped 0 bases and J dropped 4 bases, with 9 bases sitting between them. The CDR3 covers 14 residues. The CDR3 reads CASSQDPSTETQYF. CDR3 nucleotide sequence: TGTGCCAGCAGCCAAGACCCCTCTACAGAGACCCAGTACTTC.

The chain joins TRBV21-1 to TRBJ2-1; the table's D call of TRBD2 was not tested on the DNA. TRBV21-1 is designated a pseudogene. The CDR3 consists of 16 residues. The CDR3 spells CASSSIAGEDYNEQFF. The CDR3 bases are TGTGCCAGCAGCTCAATAGCGGGAGAGGACTACAATGAGCAGTTCTTC.

The chain is built from TRBV6-6 and TRBJ2-4; D is possibly TRBD1 (6 bases). V shed 5 bases and J shed 4 bases, with 15 bases lying between them. Germline values: CDR1 MNHNY, CDR2 SVGAGI (reference sequence). CDR3 size: 15 residues. The CDR3 DNA sequence: TGTGCCAGCAGTCTACGACAGGTGTCAAAAAACATTCAGTACTTC. This sequence encodes CASSLRQVSKNIQYF.

In this sample, this clone turned up a few times. The chain couples TRBV19 to TRBJ1-1, with TRBD1 matching over 7 bases. J was trimmed by 3 bases and V by 4 bases; bases with no gene match: 2. There are 13 residues in the CDR3. The V gene's germline CDR1 is LNHDA and CDR2 SQIVND (reference sequence). CDR3 region: CASSNRGDTEAFF. CDR3 sequence (DNA): TGTGCCAGTAGTAACAGGGGAGACACTGAAGCTTTCTTT.

This clone was seen only a few times. This chain connects TRBV11-3 to TRBJ2-7, with 7 bases identical to TRBD1. The CDR3 contains 15 residues. Germline V CDR1 and CDR2: SGHNT, YENEEA. V gave up 2 bases and J gave up 1 base; unmatched junction bases: 5. The CDR3 coding sequence is TGTGCCAGCAGCTTAAAGGACAGGAAATCCTACGAGCAGTACTTC. Translating it yields CASSLKDRKSYEQYF.

This clone was seen more than once but under ten times. This chain joins TRBV28 and TRBJ2-5; D may be TRBD1 or TRBD2 (5 bases each). The germline V and J ends were trimmed by 3 bases and 4 bases, with 12 bases remaining between them. CDR1 and CDR2 from the germline V gene are MDHEN and SYDVKM. CDR3 length: 14 amino acids. CDR3 amino acids: CASSFFGGRETQYF. DNA for the CDR3: TGTGCCAGCAGTTTTTTTGGGGGTCGAGAGACCCAGTACTTC.